The source of this TCR beta chain is a study of blood T cell repertoires in COVID-19. Per the original data handling: Nucleated cell number was recorded as an estimate derived from reference gene primer amplification. Data came from immunoSEQ multiplex PCR; TCRdb stores just in-frame clones and leaves some out. V and J calls and clone size are given by that table; D and trimming were obtained from the DNA. There are 250,000 to 300,000 clones in the sample; 65% to 90% occur only once, and 1.5% to 2% lies in the top ten. CDR3 size: 19 residues. Germline CDR1 is LNHDA and CDR2 is SQIVND (reference sequence). V was clipped by 5 bases and J by 4 bases; unmatched bases: 19.

This TCR was sampled from a man aged 25 to 40 with active or convalescent COVID-19. This sequence joins TRBV19 and TRBJ2-1, with TRBD2 matching over 8 bases. The sequenced sample consisted of peripheral blood. The CDR3, as DNA: TGTGCCAGTAGTCGTAGTGGGACTAGGAAAGGGGCTAGATACAATGAGCAGTTCTTC. Protein: CASSRSGTRKGARYNEQFF.